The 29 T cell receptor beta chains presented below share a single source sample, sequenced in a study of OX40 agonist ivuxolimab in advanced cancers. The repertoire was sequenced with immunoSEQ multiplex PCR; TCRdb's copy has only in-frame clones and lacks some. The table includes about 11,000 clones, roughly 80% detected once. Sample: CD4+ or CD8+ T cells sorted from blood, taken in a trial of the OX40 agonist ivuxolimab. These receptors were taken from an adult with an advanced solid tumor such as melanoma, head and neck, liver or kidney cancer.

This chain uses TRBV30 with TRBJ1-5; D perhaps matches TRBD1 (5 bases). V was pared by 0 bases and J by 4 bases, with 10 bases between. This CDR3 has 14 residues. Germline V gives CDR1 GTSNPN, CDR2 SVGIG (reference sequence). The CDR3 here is CAWSVLGDNQPQHF. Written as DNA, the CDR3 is TGTGCCTGGAGTGTACTAGGGGATAATCAGCCCCAGCATTTT.

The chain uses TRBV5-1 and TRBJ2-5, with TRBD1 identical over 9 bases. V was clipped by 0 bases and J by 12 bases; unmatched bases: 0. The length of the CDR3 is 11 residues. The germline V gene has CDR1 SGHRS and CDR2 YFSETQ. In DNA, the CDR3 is TGCGCCAGCAGCTTGGGACAGGGGGAGTACTTC. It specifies CASSLGQGEYF. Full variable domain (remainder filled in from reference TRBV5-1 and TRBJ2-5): KAGVTQTPRYLIKTRGQQVTLSCSPISGHRSVSWYQQTPGQGLQFLFEYFSETQRNKGNFPGRFSGRQFSNSRSEMNVSTLELGDSALYLCASSLGQGEYFGPGTRLLVL.

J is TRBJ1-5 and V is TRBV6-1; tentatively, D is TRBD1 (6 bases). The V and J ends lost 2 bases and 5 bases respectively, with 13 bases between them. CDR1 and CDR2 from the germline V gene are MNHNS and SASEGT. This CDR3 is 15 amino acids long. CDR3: CASSEPGRGHQPQHF. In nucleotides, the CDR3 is TGTGCCAGCAGTGAACCCGGCAGGGGACATCAGCCCCAGCATTTT.

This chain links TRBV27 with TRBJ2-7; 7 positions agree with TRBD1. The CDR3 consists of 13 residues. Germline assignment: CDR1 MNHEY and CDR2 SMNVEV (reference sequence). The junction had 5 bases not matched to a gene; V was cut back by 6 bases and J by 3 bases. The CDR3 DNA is TGTGCCAGCAGGGGGGACAGTCTCTACGAGCAGTACTTC. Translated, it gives CASRGDSLYEQYF.

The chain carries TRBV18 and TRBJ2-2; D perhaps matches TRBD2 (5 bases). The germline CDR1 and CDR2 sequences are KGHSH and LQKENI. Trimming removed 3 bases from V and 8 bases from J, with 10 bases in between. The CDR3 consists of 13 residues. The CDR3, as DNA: TGTGCCAGCTCACCGGCCCGGGGAGGGGAGCTGTTTTTT. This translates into CASSPARGGELFF. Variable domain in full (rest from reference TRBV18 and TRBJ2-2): NAGVMQNPRHLVRRRGQEARLRCSPMKGHSHVYWYRQLPEEGLKFMVYLQKENIIDESGMPKERFSAEFPKEGPSILRIQQVVRGDSAAYFCASSPARGGELFFGEGSRLTVL.

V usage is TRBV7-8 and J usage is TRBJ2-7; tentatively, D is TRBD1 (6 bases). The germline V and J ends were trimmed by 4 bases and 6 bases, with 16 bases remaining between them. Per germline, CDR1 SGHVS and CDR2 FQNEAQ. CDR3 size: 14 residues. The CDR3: CASSSLLEGVEQYF. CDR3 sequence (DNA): TGTGCCAGCAGCTCCCTTCTAGAGGGGGTCGAGCAGTACTTC.

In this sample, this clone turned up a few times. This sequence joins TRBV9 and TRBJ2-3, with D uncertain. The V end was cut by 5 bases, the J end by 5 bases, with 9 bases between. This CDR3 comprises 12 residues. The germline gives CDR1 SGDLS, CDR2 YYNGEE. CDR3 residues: CASRGRGDTQYF. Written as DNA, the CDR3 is TGTGCCAGCAGAGGGCGAGGAGATACGCAGTATTTT.

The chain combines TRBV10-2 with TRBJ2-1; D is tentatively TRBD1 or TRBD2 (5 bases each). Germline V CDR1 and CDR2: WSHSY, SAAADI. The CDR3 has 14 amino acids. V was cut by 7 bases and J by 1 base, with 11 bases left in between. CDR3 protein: CASTPGPSYNEQFF. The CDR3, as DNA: TGCGCCAGCACGCCGGGGCCTTCCTACAATGAGCAGTTCTTC.

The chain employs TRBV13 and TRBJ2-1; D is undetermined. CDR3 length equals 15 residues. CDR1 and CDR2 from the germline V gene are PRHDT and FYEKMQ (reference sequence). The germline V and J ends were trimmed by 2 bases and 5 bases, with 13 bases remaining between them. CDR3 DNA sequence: TGTGCCAGCAGCTTATCCCCAAACTCTAACAATGAGCAGTTCTTC. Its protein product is CASSLSPNSNNEQFF.

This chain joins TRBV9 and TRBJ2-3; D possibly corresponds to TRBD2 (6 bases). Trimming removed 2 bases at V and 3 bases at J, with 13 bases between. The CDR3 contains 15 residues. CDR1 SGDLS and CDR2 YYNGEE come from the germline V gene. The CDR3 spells CASSVHGTGTDTQYF. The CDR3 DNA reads TGTGCCAGCAGCGTTCACGGGACTGGGACAGATACGCAGTATTTT.

CDR3 sequence: CASSLNGGSGDIQYF. CDR3 bases: TGTGCCAGCAGCTTAAATGGGGGGTCTGGAGACATTCAGTACTTC. V is TRBV7-3 and J is TRBJ2-4, with D possibly matching TRBD2 (6 bases). V lost 1 base and J 8 bases, leaving 15 bases between the germline ends. Germline V lookup: CDR1 SGHTA, CDR2 FQGTGA. This CDR3 comprises 15 residues.

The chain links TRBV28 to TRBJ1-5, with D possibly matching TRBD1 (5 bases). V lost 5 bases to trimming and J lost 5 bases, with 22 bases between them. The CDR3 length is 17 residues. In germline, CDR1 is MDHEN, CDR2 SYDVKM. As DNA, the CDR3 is TGTGCCAGCAGTCCAAACCCAGACAGCCGTCTCTATCAGCCCCAGCATTTT. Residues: CASSPNPDSRLYQPQHF.

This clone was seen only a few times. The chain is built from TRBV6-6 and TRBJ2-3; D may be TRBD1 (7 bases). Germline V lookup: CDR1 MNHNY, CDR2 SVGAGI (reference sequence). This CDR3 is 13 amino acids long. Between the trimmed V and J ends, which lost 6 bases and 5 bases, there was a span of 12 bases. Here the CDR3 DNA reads TGTGCCAGCAGCTCAGGGGGGTTAGATACGCAGTATTTT. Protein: CASSSGGLDTQYF.

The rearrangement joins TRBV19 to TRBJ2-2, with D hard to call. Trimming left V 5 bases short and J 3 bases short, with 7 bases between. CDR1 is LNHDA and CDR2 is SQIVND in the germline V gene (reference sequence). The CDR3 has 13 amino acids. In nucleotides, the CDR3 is TGTGCCAGTAGTTGGGTGGACACCGGGGAGCTGTTTTTT. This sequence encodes CASSWVDTGELFF.

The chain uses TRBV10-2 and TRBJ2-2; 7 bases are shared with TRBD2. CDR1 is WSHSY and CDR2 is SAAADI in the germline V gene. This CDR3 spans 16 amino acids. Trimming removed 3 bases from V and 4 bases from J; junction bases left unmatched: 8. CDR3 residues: CASSDTPGGVTGELFF. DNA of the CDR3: TGCGCCAGCAGTGATACTCCGGGAGGCGTCACCGGGGAGCTGTTTTTT.

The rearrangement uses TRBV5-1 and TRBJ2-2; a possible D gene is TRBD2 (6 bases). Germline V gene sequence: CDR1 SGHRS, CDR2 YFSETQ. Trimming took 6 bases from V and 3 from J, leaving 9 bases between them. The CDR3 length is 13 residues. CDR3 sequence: CASIQRDTGELFF. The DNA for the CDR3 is TGCGCCAGCATCCAGCGGGACACCGGGGAGCTGTTTTTT.

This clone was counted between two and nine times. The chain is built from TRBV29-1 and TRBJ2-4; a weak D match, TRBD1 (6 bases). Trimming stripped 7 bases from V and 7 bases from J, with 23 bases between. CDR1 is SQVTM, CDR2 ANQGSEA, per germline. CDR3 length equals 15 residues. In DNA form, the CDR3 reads TGCAGCGCCTGGGACACTAACATTAAGGGGAACATTCAGTACTTC. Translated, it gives CSAWDTNIKGNIQYF.

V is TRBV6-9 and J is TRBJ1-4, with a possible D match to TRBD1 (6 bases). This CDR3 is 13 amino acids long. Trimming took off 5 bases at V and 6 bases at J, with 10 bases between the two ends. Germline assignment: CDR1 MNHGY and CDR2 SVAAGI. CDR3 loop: CASSEGVYEKLFF. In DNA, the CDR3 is TGTGCCAGCAGTGAGGGGGTATATGAAAAACTGTTTTTT.

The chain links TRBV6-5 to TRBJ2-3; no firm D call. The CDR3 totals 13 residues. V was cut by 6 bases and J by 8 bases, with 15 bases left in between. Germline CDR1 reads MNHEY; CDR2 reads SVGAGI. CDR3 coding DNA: TGTGCCAGCAGCCCAGCGAGCTGGGGTACGCAGTATTTT. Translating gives CASSPASWGTQYF.

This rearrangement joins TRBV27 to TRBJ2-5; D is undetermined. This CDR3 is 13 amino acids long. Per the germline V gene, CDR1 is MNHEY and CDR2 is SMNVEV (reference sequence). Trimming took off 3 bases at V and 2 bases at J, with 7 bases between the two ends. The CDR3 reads CASSFRAQETQYF. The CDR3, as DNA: TGTGCCAGCAGTTTCCGGGCTCAAGAGACCCAGTACTTC.

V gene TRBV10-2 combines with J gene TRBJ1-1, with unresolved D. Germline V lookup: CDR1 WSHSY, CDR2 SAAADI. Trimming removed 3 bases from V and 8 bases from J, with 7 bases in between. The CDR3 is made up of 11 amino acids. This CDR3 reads CASSDGAEAFF. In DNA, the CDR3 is TGCGCCAGCAGTGATGGCGCAGAAGCTTTCTTT.

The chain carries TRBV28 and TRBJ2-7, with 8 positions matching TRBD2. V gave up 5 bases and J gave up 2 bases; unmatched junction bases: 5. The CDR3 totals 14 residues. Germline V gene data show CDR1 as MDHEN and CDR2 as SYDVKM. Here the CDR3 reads CASSSGSGTYEQYF. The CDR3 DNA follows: TGTGCCAGCAGTAGCGGGAGTGGGACCTACGAGCAGTACTTC.

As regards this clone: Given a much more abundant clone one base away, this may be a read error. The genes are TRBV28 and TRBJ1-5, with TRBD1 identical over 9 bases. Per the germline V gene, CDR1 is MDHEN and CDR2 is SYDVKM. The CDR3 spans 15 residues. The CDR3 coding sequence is TGTGCCGGCAGTTGGGACAGGGAAGATGGTCAGCCCCAGCATTTT. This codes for CAGSWDREDGQPQHF.

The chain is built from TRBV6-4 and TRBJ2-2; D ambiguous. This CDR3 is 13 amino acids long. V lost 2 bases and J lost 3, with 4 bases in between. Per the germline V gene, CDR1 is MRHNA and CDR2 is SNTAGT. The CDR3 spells CASSDRDTGELFF. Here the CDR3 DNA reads TGTGCCAGCAGTGACAGGGACACCGGGGAGCTGTTTTTT.

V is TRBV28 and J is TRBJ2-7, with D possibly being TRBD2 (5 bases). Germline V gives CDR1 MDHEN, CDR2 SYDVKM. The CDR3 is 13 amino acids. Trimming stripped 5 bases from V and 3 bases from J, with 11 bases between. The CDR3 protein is CASSPGRGYEQYF. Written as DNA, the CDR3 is TGTGCCAGCAGTCCCGGACGGGGCTACGAGCAGTACTTC. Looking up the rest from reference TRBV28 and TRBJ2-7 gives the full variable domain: DVKVTQSSRYLVKRTGEKVFLECVQDMDHENMFWYRQDPGLGLRLIYFSYDVKMKEKGDIPEGYSVSREKKERFSLILESASTNQTSMYLCASSPGRGYEQYFGPGTRLTVT.

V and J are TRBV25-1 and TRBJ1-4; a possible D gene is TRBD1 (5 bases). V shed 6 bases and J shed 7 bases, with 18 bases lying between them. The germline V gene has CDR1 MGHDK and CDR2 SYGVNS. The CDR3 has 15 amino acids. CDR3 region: CASSGGTLGFEKLFF. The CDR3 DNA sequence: TGTGCCAGCAGCGGGGGGACCCTAGGTTTTGAAAAACTGTTTTTT.

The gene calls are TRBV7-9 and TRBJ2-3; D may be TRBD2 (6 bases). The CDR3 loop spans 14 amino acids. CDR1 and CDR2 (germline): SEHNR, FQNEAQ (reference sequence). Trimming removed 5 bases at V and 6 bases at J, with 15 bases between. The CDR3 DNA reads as TGTGCCAGCAGCCCGTCGGGACTTCGTGATACGCAGTATTTT. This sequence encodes CASSPSGLRDTQYF. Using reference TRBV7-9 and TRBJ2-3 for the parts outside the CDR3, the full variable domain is DTGVSQNPRHKITKRGQNVTFRCDPISEHNRLYWYRQTLGQGPEFLTYFQNEAQLEKSRLLSDRFSAERPKGSFSTLEIQRTEQGDSAMYLCASSPSGLRDTQYFGPGTRLTVL.

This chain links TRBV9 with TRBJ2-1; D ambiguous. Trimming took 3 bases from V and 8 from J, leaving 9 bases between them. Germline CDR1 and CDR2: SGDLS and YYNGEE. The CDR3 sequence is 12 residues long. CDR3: CASSGTGYEQFF. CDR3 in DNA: TGTGCCAGCAGCGGGACCGGATATGAGCAGTTCTTC.

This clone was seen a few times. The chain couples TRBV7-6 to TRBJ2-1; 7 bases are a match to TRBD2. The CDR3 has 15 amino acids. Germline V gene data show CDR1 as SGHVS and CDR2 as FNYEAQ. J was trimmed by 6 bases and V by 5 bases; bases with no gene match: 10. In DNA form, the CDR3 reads TGTGCCAGCAGCCCCCTCGGGAGGAGCGGCAATGAGCAGTTCTTC. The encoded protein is CASSPLGRSGNEQFF.